This T cell receptor (beta chain) was identified in a study of cytomegalovirus exposure and HLA in healthy donors. About the research overall: There were over 350 genotyped donors. Of these, 81% fell in the genetic ancestry cluster associated with self-reported Caucasian donors.

The length of the CDR3 is 14 residues. Germline lookup yields CDR1 SGHAT and CDR2 FQDESV (reference sequence). The trim removed 3 bases at V and 9 bases at J, leaving 4 bases unmatched. Vbeta (60) and Jbeta (13) primers were used in the PCR. Here immunoSEQ multiplex PCR was the method, and the copy in TCRdb shows in-frame clones only, minus some. Here the sample table reports roughly 120,000 clones. The receptor was isolated from a man aged 25 to 45 in good health and CMV-seronegative. Sequenced material: PBMCs. V gene TRBV11-1 combines with J gene TRBJ1-6; 8 nucleotides align to TRBD1. The CDR3: CASSLDRVSSPLHF. The CDR3 DNA reads TGTGCCAGCAGCTTGGACAGGGTTAGTTCACCCCTCCACTTT.